These T cell receptor beta chains were read from a single sample in a study of monozygotic twins with cystic fibrosis. The table came from immunoSEQ multiplex PCR; TCRdb's copy has only in-frame clones and leaves some out. The profile shows tens of thousands of clones, roughly 97% of them singletons. The sequencing sample was made of blood. The receptor source for this set is a girl aged 2 to 10 with cystic fibrosis. Both conserved end residues are part of each CDR3. A D gene is named only where the DNA matches it firmly. Part of the rows lack a size; the others show once, few, many or a class for expanded clones.

>TRBJ2-7|TRBV30|-|TRBD1
TGTGCCTGGAGTGGGAAGAAAGGGACAGGGGTCGACGAGCAGTACTTC
CAWSGKKGTGVDEQYF
>TRBJ2-7|TRBV5-1|-|TRBD2
TGCGCCAGCCGCCCCCAGCGGGAAGTCGAAGAGCAGTACTTC
CASRPQREVEEQYF
>TRBJ2-5|TRBV9|-|-
TGTGCCAGCAGCCCAACAGGGAAGATCCAAGAGACCCAGTACTTC
CASSPTGKIQETQYF
>TRBJ2-7|TRBV18|-|-
TGTGCCAGCTCCGAGCGGGCGGGCTACGAGCAGTACTTC
CASSERAGYEQYF
>TRBJ2-4|TRBV27|-|TRBD1
TGTGCCAGCAGCCCCGGACAGGGGGCGAACATTCAGTACTTC
CASSPGQGANIQYF
>TRBJ1-1|TRBV7-2|once|-
TGTGCCAGCAGCTTAGGGCAGATGAACACTGAAGCTTTCTTT
CASSLGQMNTEAFF
>TRBJ1-2|TRBV4-1|-|-
TGCGCCAGCAGCCAAGATTGGGGGGATGGCTACACCTTC
CASSQDWGDGYTF
>TRBJ1-2|TRBV18|-|TRBD1
TGTGCCAGCTCGGGGACAGGGGCCACTGGTGGCTACACCTTC
CASSGTGATGGYTF
>TRBJ1-2|TRBV2|once|-
TGTGCCAGCGGACGGACGACAAACTACACCTTC
CASGRTTNYTF
>TRBJ2-3|TRBV5-1|-|-
TGCGCCAGCAGCTTGGAGGCACCAAGACCGCCGGATACGCAGTATTTT
CASSLEAPRPPDTQYF
>TRBJ1-2|TRBV5-4|-|-
TGTGCCAGCAGCTTATCGTCTATGGACTATGGCTACACCTTC
CASSLSSMDYGYTF
>TRBJ2-2|TRBV7-8|-|-
TGTGCCAGCAGCTTAATGCGGACTGGAAACACCGGGGAGCTGTTTTTT
CASSLMRTGNTGELFF
>TRBJ2-1|TRBV12-5|-|-
TGTGCTAGTGGTTCGCCTATTACAGGGTATGAGCAGTTCTTC
CASGSPITGYEQFF
>TRBJ1-1|TRBV20-1|-|-
TGCAGTGCTAGAGGTGTAACTGAAGCTTTCTTT
CSARGVTEAFF
>TRBJ1-2|TRBV9|once|-
TGTGCCAGCAGCGTCAACTATGGCTACACCTTC
CASSVNYGYTF
>TRBJ2-1|TRBV9|-|-
TGTGCCAGCAGCACCCCGAAAGATGAGCAGTTCTTC
CASSTPKDEQFF
>TRBJ2-1|TRBV28|-|-
TGTGCCAGCAGCCCCCGAGGCTACAATGAGCAGTTCTTC
CASSPRGYNEQFF
>TRBJ2-7|TRBV5-4|-|TRBD1
TGTGCCAGCAGCTCGTCCGGGACAGGGAGGTTGTACGAGCAGTACTTC
CASSSSGTGRLYEQYF
>TRBJ1-4|TRBV7-9|-|-
TGTGCCAGCAGCTCGGGAGAGGGGAGGCAAAAACTGTTTTTT
CASSSGEGRQKLFF
>TRBJ1-1|TRBV29-1|-|-
TGCAGCGTTGATGGTAGTTTAGACGCTGAAGCTTTCTTT
CSVDGSLDAEAFF
>TRBJ2-2|TRBV28|-|TRBD2
TGTGCCAGCAGCTTAGCGGGAGTAGGAACCGGGGAGCTGTTTTTT
CASSLAGVGTGELFF
>TRBJ1-1|TRBV6-5|once|-
TGTGCCAGCAGCCGACAGGAGGCCTTCACTGAAGCTTTCTTT
CASSRQEAFTEAFF
>TRBJ1-3|TRBV21-1|-|-
-
CASSKRQGVAFGNTIYF
>TRBJ2-7|TRBV7-8|-|-
TGTGCCAGCAGCTTTCCGTTAGGCGGTACCTACGAGCAGTACTTC
CASSFPLGGTYEQYF
>TRBJ2-1|TRBV14|-|TRBD2
TGTGCCAGCAGCCATCCGCGGCCTCGACGCCCTTTCAGCCGGACTAGCGGGATCAAAGGGTTCTTC
CASSHPRPRRPFSRTSGIKGFF
>TRBJ1-4|TRBV30|-|-
TGTGCCTGGAGTGGGTTCTTCCGAGGAGGAGAAAAACTGTTTTTT
CAWSGFFRGGEKLFF
>TRBJ2-3|TRBV6-4|-|-
TGTGCCAGCAGTGAGGTGGGGGCGACAGATACGCAGTATTTT
CASSEVGATDTQYF
>TRBJ1-1|TRBV9|-|-
TGTGCCAGCAGCGTCGGGGGGGGAGTAAACACTGAAGCTTTCTTT
CASSVGGGVNTEAFF
>TRBJ2-7|TRBV5-6|-|-
TGTGCCAGCAGCTTGGGGTACGAGCAGTACTTC
CASSLGYEQYF
>TRBJ1-2|TRBV30|-|TRBD1
TGTGCCCACCCGGGACAGGGGGACCTAGGGTATGGCTACACCTTC
CAHPGQGDLGYGYTF
>TRBJ1-1|TRBV30|-|TRBD1
TGTGCCTGGAGTGTAATGGGACAGGGAAAAGCTTTCTTT
CAWSVMGQGKAFF
>TRBJ1-2|TRBV5-6|-|-
TGTGCCAGCAGCTTGGCCCCCCAGTCGGCTAACTATGGCTACACCTTC
CASSLAPQSANYGYTF
>TRBJ2-7|TRBV11-1|once|TRBD2
TGTGCCAGCAGCTCGGTGGGTAGCGGGCACTCCTACGAGCAGTACTTC
CASSSVGSGHSYEQYF
>TRBJ1-1|TRBV28|-|-
TGTGCCAGCAGTACCAACAATGGGGGAACTGAAGCTTTCTTT
CASSTNNGGTEAFF
>TRBJ1-1|TRBV6-6|-|TRBD1
TGTGCCAGCAGTTACCAGACAGGGGGCATGAACACTGAAGCTTTCTTT
CASSYQTGGMNTEAFF
>TRBJ1-1|TRBV5-1|-|TRBD1
TGCGCCAGCGAGGCAGGGGGTTGGGGCACTGAAGCTTTCTTT
CASEAGGWGTEAFF
>TRBJ1-1|TRBV18|-|-
TGTGCCAGCTCACCGGACCAGGCTTATGAAGCTTTCTTT
CASSPDQAYEAFF
>TRBJ1-1|TRBV12-5|-|TRBD1
TGTGCTAGTGGTTTAAACAGGGGACGGGCCCCCCGTGAAGCTTTCTTT
CASGLNRGRAPREAFF
>TRBJ1-1|TRBV2|once|-
TGTGCCAGCAGATGGACGGAGAACACTGAAGCTTTCTTT
CASRWTENTEAFF
>TRBJ2-2|TRBV5-1|-|TRBD1
TGCGCCAGCAGCCGTAGGGGGCAAGTCCACACCGGGGAGCTGTTTTTT
CASSRRGQVHTGELFF
>TRBJ2-1|TRBV9|-|-
TGTGCCAGCAGCGAGGCGGACTCCTACAATGAGCAGTTCTTC
CASSEADSYNEQFF
>TRBJ2-5|TRBV6-5|-|TRBD2
TGTGCCAGCAGCCCCCTAGGTAGCGGGGAGGAGACCCAGTACTTC
CASSPLGSGEETQYF
>TRBJ2-1|TRBV4-1|-|-
TGCGCCAGCAGCCAAGGGATTTTAAGCTCCTACAATGAGCAGTTCTTC
CASSQGILSSYNEQFF
>TRBJ1-4|TRBV28|-|TRBD1
TGTGCCAGCAGCCCGTGGCAGGGGGCGGCTGCAACTAATGAAAAACTGTTTTTT
CASSPWQGAAATNEKLFF
>TRBJ1-1|TRBV7-6|-|-
TGTGCCAGCAGCTTCCCCATTTTGGAGGGCATGAACACTGAAGCTTTCTTT
CASSFPILEGMNTEAFF
>TRBJ2-1|TRBV6-5|-|TRBD2
TGTGCCAGCAGTCCAGCGGGAGAGGGCAATGAGCAGTTCTTC
CASSPAGEGNEQFF
>TRBJ2-7|TRBV7-2|-|TRBD2
TGTGCCAGCAGCTCCGGACTAGCGGGAGGCGAGCAGTACTTC
CASSSGLAGGEQYF
>TRBJ1-2|TRBV6-5|-|-
TGTGCCAGCGGTTACGGATTCCGGGGGCAATCGGGCTACACCTTC
CASGYGFRGQSGYTF
>TRBJ2-7|TRBV18|-|-
TGTGCCAGCTCACCACTCTCAGACAGGTGGGAGCAGTACTTC
CASSPLSDRWEQYF
>TRBJ2-7|TRBV7-2|-|-
TGTGCCAGCAGCTTAGGCCCAAACGAGCAGTACTTC
CASSLGPNEQYF
>TRBJ2-1|TRBV7-8|-|TRBD2
TGTGCCAGCAGTGCCCGGGTACGGGGGGCCTACAATGAGCAGTTCTTC
CASSARVRGAYNEQFF
>TRBJ1-1|TRBV29-1|-|-
TGCAGCGCGATCAAGAGTCTGAACACTGAAGCTTTCTTT
CSAIKSLNTEAFF
>TRBJ2-5|TRBV5-1|-|TRBD1
TGCGCCAGCAGCCGAGGTATCAAACAGGGGGCCGGGGAGACCCAGTACTTC
CASSRGIKQGAGETQYF
>TRBJ1-2|TRBV5-1|-|-
TGCGCCAGCAGCACGACTTACCCCGATGATGGCTACACCTTC
CASSTTYPDDGYTF
>TRBJ1-3|TRBV18|-|-
TGTGCCAGCTCACCTTCCGGGACCGGCAACACCATATATTTT
CASSPSGTGNTIYF